This T cell receptor beta chain appears in the sequencing data of a study of T cell repertoires in cytomegalovirus infection. Turning to the study itself: Based on public TCR beta signatures, there were indications of CMV infection and of a matching HLA type. General observations from the study: HLA-C-restricted CMV clonotypes gave the most frequent clonotype in two of eight donors. Identification of carriers of CMV plus the relevant HLA was achieved through cumulative public TCR beta family frequency.

TCRdb re-analysed the reads in MiXCR, keeping a single row per CDR3 protein. The sample consists of 150,000 to 200,000 distinct CDR3 sequences, 25% to 30% of them appearing once. Notes on this clonotype: Its antigen is unidentified.

The CDR3 extends over 14 amino acids. Germline V gene data show CDR1 as SGHVS and CDR2 as FNYEAQ. The V end lost 4 bases, the J end lost 4 bases, and 11 bases lay between the germline ends. Specimen: PBMCs. The chain carries TRBV7-6 and TRBJ1-5; no clear D gene. This TCR was sampled from a human donor in good health (CMV status not recorded). Some clones in this sample may be carry-over from other donors' samples. DNA of the CDR3: TGTGCCAGCAGCTCCAGGTGGGGAAATCAGCCCCAGCATTTT. This encodes CASSSRWGNQPQHF.